Shown below are 29 T cell receptor beta chains from a single sample sequenced in a study of spatial heterogeneity in lung cancer. Noted time point: sample taken at primary tumor resection. Unsorted whole RNA from tumor, nontumor lung or frozen PBMC underwent sequencing. TCRdb reprocessed the 5' RACE reads with MiXCR, giving one entry per CDR3 protein. The sample has some 8,100 distinct CDR3 sequences, roughly 5.9% seen once. Sequenced material: PBMCs, taken at surgery. Receptors were obtained from a male donor with early-stage non-small cell lung cancer.

This clonotype was observed many times. The rearrangement links TRBV18 to TRBJ1-5; D remains unclear. Trimming left V 4 bases short and J 0 bases short, with 4 bases between. The germline V gene has CDR1 KGHSH and CDR2 LQKENI. The CDR3 has 13 residues. The CDR3 DNA is TGTGCCAGCTCACGGACTAGCAATCAGCCCCAGCATTTT. This codes for CASSRTSNQPQHF.

In its sample, this clonotype was seen many times. The chain joins TRBV27 to TRBJ2-1; 12 nucleotides line up with TRBD2. This CDR3 spans 15 amino acids. The germline V gene encodes CDR1 MNHEY and CDR2 SMNVEV (reference sequence). V gave up 4 bases and J gave up 7 bases; unmatched junction bases: 5. The CDR3 loop is CASSWGLAGMNEQFF. CDR3 coding DNA: TGTGCCAGCAGTTGGGGACTAGCGGGTATGAATGAGCAGTTCTTC.

There are many counts of this clonotype. This chain links TRBV14 with TRBJ2-1; TRBD2 matches 9 bases. The CDR3 loop spans 14 amino acids. The germline V gene encodes CDR1 SGHDN and CDR2 FVKESK. Germline trimming cut 0 bases from V and 13 bases from J; bases unmatched to any gene: 7. The CDR3 loop is CASSQDRASGIQFF. The CDR3 DNA follows: TGTGCCAGCAGCCAAGATCGGGCTAGCGGGATTCAGTTCTTC.

Ten or more counts support this clonotype. This sequence joins TRBV27 and TRBJ2-1, with TRBD2 matching 15 bases. V gave up 6 bases and J gave up 4 bases; unmatched junction bases: 19. The CDR3 is made up of 21 amino acids. Per germline, CDR1 MNHEY and CDR2 SMNVEV (reference sequence). The CDR3 region is CASRVPDGGLAGGPNYNEQFF. CDR3 bases: TGTGCCAGCAGAGTCCCGGATGGGGGACTAGCGGGAGGCCCGAATTACAATGAGCAGTTCTTC.

This clonotype has more than one count but fewer than ten. The chain carries TRBV18 and TRBJ2-2; D is unclear. V lost 0 bases to trimming and J lost 6 bases, with 5 bases between them. This CDR3 has 13 residues. Per the germline V gene, CDR1 is KGHSH and CDR2 is LQKENI. The CDR3 DNA follows: TGTGCCAGCTCACCACCGGGTGCCGGGGAGCTGTTTTTT. This encodes CASSPPGAGELFF.

The chain is built from TRBV7-2 and TRBJ1-4, with 8 nucleotides matching TRBD1. Germline lookup yields CDR1 SGHTA and CDR2 FQGNSA. V lost 1 base, J lost 4 bases, and 8 bases stayed unmatched. This CDR3 spans 17 amino acids. The CDR3 DNA reads as TGTGCCAGCAGCTTAGAGGGGACAGGCTTCATTAATGAAAAACTGTTTTTT. It specifies CASSLEGTGFINEKLFF.

The chain uses TRBV3-1 and TRBJ2-7, with a tentative D call TRBD1 (7 bases). The CDR3 consists of 16 residues. Looked up from germline, CDR1 is LGHDT and CDR2 is YNNKEL (reference sequence). The V and J ends lost 0 bases and 5 bases respectively, with 17 bases between them. Here the CDR3 DNA reads TGTGCCAGCAGCCAAGAGGGCCTAGCGACAGGGAACGAGCAGTACTTC. Residues: CASSQEGLATGNEQYF.

This clonotype was recorded at least ten times. The rearrangement links TRBV30 to TRBJ2-5, with D maybe TRBD1 (7 bases). Germline assignment: CDR1 GTSNPN and CDR2 SVGIG (reference sequence). V shed 2 bases and J shed 5 bases, with 15 bases lying between them. The CDR3 loop spans 14 amino acids. CDR3 sequence: CAWSNRGGRETQYF. The CDR3 nucleotides read TGTGCCTGGAGTAACAGGGGAGGTCGGGAGACCCAGTACTTC.

This clonotype was observed many times. The rearrangement uses TRBV7-2 and TRBJ2-7; 9 bases agree with TRBD1. This CDR3 has 17 residues. Unmatched junction bases numbered 10, after V lost 2 bases and J lost 2 bases. The germline gives CDR1 SGHTA, CDR2 FQGNSA. The CDR3, as DNA: TGTGCCAGCAGCTTACATGCCCGGGACAGGGTCCCCTACGAGCAGTACTTC. Translation: CASSLHARDRVPYEQYF.

This clonotype occurred many times. The V and J genes are TRBV18 and TRBJ2-5; 8 bases are a match to TRBD2. Unmatched junction bases numbered 5, after V lost 0 bases and J lost 5 bases. This CDR3 contains 15 residues. Germline V gives CDR1 KGHSH, CDR2 LQKENI. The CDR3, as DNA: TGTGCCAGCTCACCACCTAGCGGGATGGGCGAGACCCAGTACTTC. Protein sequence: CASSPPSGMGETQYF.

On this clonotype itself: This may be a read error: a much more frequent sequence differs by one nucleotide. Likely a read error: the CDR3 ends without its conserved phenylalanine or tryptophan. The CDR3 DNA sequence: TGTGCCAGCAGTTTTGTAGGTGGGCAGGGTAATGGCTACACCTCC. Protein: CASSFVGGQGNGYTS. The chain recombines TRBV27 with TRBJ1-2; tentative D call: TRBD1 (5 bases). V gave up 3 bases and J gave up 6 bases, with 17 bases separating them. The V gene's germline CDR1 is MNHEY and CDR2 SMNVEV (reference sequence). The length of the CDR3 is 15 residues.

This clonotype has a count of ten or more. The rearrangement uses TRBV27 and TRBJ1-4; D not certain. Per the germline V gene, CDR1 is MNHEY and CDR2 is SMNVEV (reference sequence). The CDR3 runs to 15 residues. The V end lost 4 bases, the J end lost 4 bases, and 13 bases lay between the germline ends. CDR3 bases: TGTGCCAGCAGTTCTCTCCCGGTATATAATGAAAAACTGTTTTTT. It is translated as CASSSLPVYNEKLFF.

At least ten counts were recorded for this clonotype. The chain links TRBV11-2 to TRBJ2-2; D is unclear. V was clipped by 4 bases and J by 14 bases, with 17 bases between them. There are 13 residues in the CDR3. Germline CDR1 and CDR2: SGHAT and FQNNGV. The DNA for the CDR3 is TGTGCCAGCAGCTCCCTGGCGAGCTCGGTCCTGTTTTTT. Protein sequence: CASSSLASSVLFF. Using reference TRBV11-2 and TRBJ2-2 for the parts outside the CDR3, the full variable domain is EAGVAQSPRYKIIEKRQSVAFWCNPISGHATLYWYQQILGQGPKLLIQFQNNGVVDDSQLPKDRFSAERLKGVDSTLKIQPAKLEDSAVYLCASSSLASSVLFFGEGSRLTVL.

This clonotype has ten or more counts. The chain uses TRBV4-3 and TRBJ2-7; possible D gene TRBD2, 5 bases. Germline V gene sequence: CDR1 LGHNA, CDR2 YSLEER. CDR3 length: 14 amino acids. V lost 0 bases to trimming and J lost 6 bases, with 12 bases between them. The CDR3 loop is CASSQDPLRGEQYF. In nucleotides, the CDR3 is TGCGCCAGCAGCCAAGACCCGCTCCGGGGCGAGCAGTACTTC.

This clonotype was seen ten or more times. V is TRBV10-3 and J is TRBJ2-2, with TRBD1 matching 7 bases. V dropped 5 bases and J dropped 1; count of bases not matched to a gene: 7. CDR1 and CDR2 from the germline V gene are ENHRY and SYGVKD. CDR3 length: 16 residues. The CDR3 DNA follows: TGTGCCATCAGTCCGGCGAGACAGGGGAACACCGGGGAGCTGTTTTTT. Translation: CAISPARQGNTGELFF.

The sample holds many counts of this clonotype. The chain employs TRBV6-2 or TRBV6-3 and TRBJ2-2; no clear D. The CDR3 consists of 11 residues. Trimming took off 8 bases at V and 4 bases at J, with 5 bases between the two ends. Per germline, CDR1 MNHEY and CDR2 SVGEGT. The CDR3 protein is CASGVTGELFF. The CDR3 nucleotides are TGTGCCAGCGGGGTCACCGGGGAGCTGTTTTTT.

This clonotype was detected ten times or more. This chain joins TRBV3-1 and TRBJ2-3; D is unclear. Trimming removed 0 bases from V and 4 bases from J, with 14 bases in between. The CDR3 consists of 16 residues. Per germline, CDR1 LGHDT and CDR2 YNNKEL (reference sequence). The CDR3, as DNA: TGTGCCAGCAGCCAAGATCTTACACTGGTGGCAGATACGCAGTATTTT. This encodes CASSQDLTLVADTQYF.

This clonotype was seen repeatedly, ten times or more. The V call is TRBV4-1, the J call TRBJ2-1; D unresolved. The germline CDR1 and CDR2 sequences are MGHRA and YSYEKL. V dropped 0 bases and J dropped 4 bases, with 10 bases sitting between them. This CDR3 spans 15 amino acids. The CDR3 nucleotides are TGCGCCAGCAGCCAAGATCCTTTGGGGTACAATGAGCAGTTCTTC. This translates into CASSQDPLGYNEQFF.

This clonotype showed up many times. The chain carries TRBV6-1 and TRBJ2-3; D ambiguous. Trimming left V 8 bases short and J 2 bases short, with 20 bases between. CDR1 is MNHNS, CDR2 SASEGT, per germline. This CDR3 is built from 16 residues. In DNA form, the CDR3 reads TGTGCCAGCCGAGACTCCCGAAAGGAGACCACAGATACGCAGTATTTT. This sequence encodes CASRDSRKETTDTQYF.

This clonotype was counted many times. The chain recombines TRBV25-1 with TRBJ1-6; tentative D call: TRBD1 (5 bases). The CDR3 covers 13 residues. Trimming cost V 6 bases and J 9 bases, with 12 bases left between them. Germline V gives CDR1 MGHDK, CDR2 SYGVNS. CDR3 sequence: CASRGTRASPLHF. The DNA for the CDR3 is TGTGCCAGCAGAGGGACGAGAGCTTCACCCCTCCACTTT.

This clonotype was seen at least ten times. The chain is built from TRBV4-1 and TRBJ2-7; D is tentatively TRBD1 or TRBD2 (5 bases each). The germline V gene has CDR1 MGHRA and CDR2 YSYEKL. V dropped 4 bases and J dropped 6 bases, with 22 bases sitting between them. The CDR3 is 16 amino acids. CDR3 in DNA: TGCGCCAGCAGCCGTTACGAGACGGACCGGGGCCCCGAGCAGTACTTC. The encoded protein is CASSRYETDRGPEQYF.

This clonotype appeared many times. This chain connects TRBV6-6 to TRBJ2-5; D possibly matches TRBD1 or TRBD2 (5 bases each). The CDR3 runs to 15 residues. The V gene's germline CDR1 is MNHNY and CDR2 SVGAGI (reference sequence). Trimming stripped 3 bases from V and 5 bases from J, with 16 bases between. In nucleotides, the CDR3 is TGTGCCAGCAGTTATGGGACCCGGATGGAGGAGACCCAGTACTTC. Translation: CASSYGTRMEETQYF.

This clonotype was observed many times. The genes are TRBV6-5 and TRBJ2-3; 10 bases match TRBD2. CDR3 length: 17 residues. V dropped 8 bases and J dropped 5; count of bases not matched to a gene: 16. Germline-derived CDR1 and CDR2 are MNHEY and SVGAGI. The CDR3 bases are TGTGCCAGCGGATCGGAGATTAGCGGGAGGCGGGGAGATACGCAGTATTTT. Its translation: CASGSEISGRRGDTQYF.

This clonotype was observed many times. The chain employs TRBV25-1 and TRBJ2-2; the D is unclear. Deletions cut 5 bases from V and 7 bases from J, with 8 bases between. The length of the CDR3 is 12 residues. Germline CDR1 is MGHDK and CDR2 is SYGVNS. The CDR3 bases are TGTGCCAGCAGTCCCACCGTCGGGGAGCTGTTTTTT. It translates to CASSPTVGELFF.

This clonotype was seen ten or more times. The J gene is TRBJ1-4, the V gene TRBV20-1; D is unresolved. The CDR3 extends over 12 amino acids. Per germline, CDR1 DFQATT and CDR2 SNEGSKA (reference sequence). V lost 0 bases and J lost 7, with 6 bases in between. The CDR3 sequence is CSARDMGEKLFF. The CDR3 DNA is TGCAGTGCTAGAGATATGGGTGAAAAACTGTTTTTT.

This clonotype has at least ten counts. The V gene is TRBV7-9, the J gene TRBJ1-5; no clear D gene. The germline CDR1 and CDR2 sequences are SEHNR and FQNEAQ (reference sequence). V lost 1 base to trimming and J lost 7 bases, with 14 bases between them. The length of the CDR3 is 15 residues. CDR3 loop: CASSLDAEPLQPQHF. CDR3 DNA sequence: TGTGCCAGCAGCTTAGACGCGGAGCCTTTACAGCCCCAGCATTTT.

In its sample, this clonotype was seen many times. The chain combines TRBV3-1 with TRBJ2-3, with D hard to call. The CDR3 is 14 residues long. With 4 bases removed from V and 1 base from J, the gap between germline ends came to 9 bases. Germline V gene lookup returns CDR1 LGHDT and CDR2 YNNKEL (reference sequence). The CDR3 DNA reads as TGTGCCAGCAGCCTCCAGGACCGCACAGATACGCAGTATTTT. Protein product: CASSLQDRTDTQYF.

There are many counts of this clonotype. The rearrangement uses TRBV7-9 and TRBJ1-6, with D tentatively TRBD1 (5 bases). CDR1 is SEHNR and CDR2 is FQNEAQ in the germline V gene (reference sequence). CDR3 length equals 16 residues. V was pared by 4 bases and J by 7 bases, with 17 bases between. The CDR3 nucleotides are TGTGCCAGCAGCTCCTTCCGGGACGTGAGAAATTCACCCCTCCACTTT. As protein: CASSSFRDVRNSPLHF. Variable domain in full (rest from reference TRBV7-9 and TRBJ1-6): DTGVSQNPRHKITKRGQNVTFRCDPISEHNRLYWYRQTLGQGPEFLTYFQNEAQLEKSRLLSDRFSAERPKGSFSTLEIQRTEQGDSAMYLCASSSFRDVRNSPLHFGNGTRLTVT.

V usage is TRBV5-5 and J usage is TRBJ2-1; tentatively, D is TRBD2 (6 bases). CDR3 size: 14 residues. The ends were cut back, 0 bases at V and 6 bases at J, with 10 bases in the middle. Per the germline V gene, CDR1 is SGHKS and CDR2 is YYEKEE (reference sequence). The CDR3, as DNA: TGTGCCAGCAGCTTGGCCACGGGGGTCAATGAGCAGTTCTTC. Protein product: CASSLATGVNEQFF.